These 29 T cell receptor beta chains came from one sample sequenced in a study of identical twins. TCRdb recomputed calls from the 5' RACE reads with MiXCR, one row per CDR3 protein. The sample lists 1.5 million to 2 million distinct CDR3 sequences, roughly a third occurring once. The sequenced sample was cord blood. The receptors come from a newborn girl in good health.

The CDR3 nucleotides are TGTGCCAGCAGTTTAGGGGGCGGTGTCCCCTACGAGCAGTACTTC. It yields the protein CASSLGGGVPYEQYF. The chain joins TRBV27 to TRBJ2-7; D perhaps matches TRBD1 (6 bases). Germline V gene sequence: CDR1 MNHEY, CDR2 SMNVEV (reference sequence). The length of the CDR3 is 15 residues. V was cut by 2 bases and J by 2 bases, with 13 bases left in between.

The chain links TRBV12-3 or TRBV12-4 to TRBJ2-1; D gene unclear. CDR3 length: 13 residues. V lost 1 base and J lost 8, with 9 bases in between. The DNA for the CDR3 is TGTGCCAGCAGTTTAGGCGCCAGTTATGAGCAGTTCTTC. This sequence encodes CASSLGASYEQFF.

This sequence joins TRBV11-2 and TRBJ2-3; TRBD1 might be the D (7 bases). V shed 2 bases and J shed 0 bases, with 18 bases lying between them. CDR1 and CDR2 from the germline V gene are SGHAT and FQNNGV. The CDR3 length is 18 residues. The CDR3 reads CASSLRLARGLSTDTQYF. For the CDR3, the DNA is TGTGCCAGCAGCTTACGGCTAGCGAGGGGGCTTAGCACAGATACGCAGTATTTT.

The sample holds a few counts of this clonotype. The chain carries TRBV5-1 and TRBJ2-1; D gene unclear. V was shortened by 4 bases and J by 4 bases, with 12 bases between the two germline ends. The CDR3 loop spans 14 amino acids. Germline V CDR1 and CDR2: SGHRS, YFSETQ. The CDR3 region is CASSKTAEYNEQFF. The CDR3 DNA sequence: TGCGCCAGCAGCAAGACGGCGGAGTACAATGAGCAGTTCTTC. Combining the CDR3 with reference TRBV5-1 and TRBJ2-1 gives the whole variable domain KAGVTQTPRYLIKTRGQQVTLSCSPISGHRSVSWYQQTPGQGLQFLFEYFSETQRNKGNFPGRFSGRQFSNSRSEMNVSTLELGDSALYLCASSKTAEYNEQFFGPGTRLTVL.

The V gene is TRBV29-1, the J gene TRBJ2-7, with 7 bases aligning to TRBD2. CDR1 SQVTM and CDR2 ANQGSEA come from the germline V gene. This CDR3 is 12 amino acids long. The ends lost 3 bases at V and 5 bases at J; junction bases unmatched: 4. The CDR3 loop is CSVDKAGDEQYF. DNA for the CDR3: TGCAGCGTTGACAAGGCGGGGGACGAGCAGTACTTC.

The rearrangement joins TRBV5-6 to TRBJ2-1; the D is unclear. With 4 bases removed from V and 7 bases from J, the gap between germline ends came to 9 bases. Germline loops: CDR1 SGHDT, CDR2 YYEEEE. This CDR3 spans 12 amino acids. CDR3 loop: CASSQSSNEQFF. CDR3 nucleotide sequence: TGTGCCAGCAGCCAGTCCTCAAATGAGCAGTTCTTC.

The V gene is TRBV2, the J gene TRBJ2-7; D call uncertain. Germline CDR1 SNHLY, CDR2 FYNNEI. V was clipped by 3 bases and J by 3 bases, with 6 bases between them. The CDR3 sequence is 12 residues long. The CDR3 region has the DNA TGTGCCAGCAGTGAGCCGCTCTACGAGCAGTACTTC. Translation gives CASSEPLYEQYF.

The rearrangement uses TRBV3-1 and TRBJ2-7; 9 positions match TRBD2. Per the germline V gene, CDR1 is LGHDT and CDR2 is YNNKEL (reference sequence). Trimming cost V 3 bases and J 2 bases; bases outside gene matches: 14. The CDR3 is 18 amino acids. CDR3 bases: TGTGCCAGCAGCCAGGAGCTGTTGTTCTCTAGCGGGACCTACGAGCAGTACTTC. It yields the protein CASSQELLFSSGTYEQYF.

This clonotype has only a few counts. The chain links TRBV11-2 to TRBJ2-3; weak D call: TRBD2 (5 bases). CDR3 length: 15 residues. V was shortened by 1 base and J by 4 bases, with 12 bases between the two germline ends. CDR1 is SGHAT and CDR2 is FQNNGV in the germline V gene. The CDR3 sequence is CASSLGGKKADTQYF. CDR3 nucleotide sequence: TGTGCCAGCAGCTTAGGAGGGAAGAAGGCAGATACGCAGTATTTT.

Only a few counts were recorded for this clonotype. The chain joins TRBV28 to TRBJ2-6; D unclear. The V gene's germline CDR1 is MDHEN and CDR2 SYDVKM. V was pared by 6 bases and J by 3 bases, with 6 bases between. The CDR3 extends over 13 amino acids. CDR3 nucleotides: TGTGCCAGCAGGGTTGATGGGGCCAACGTCCTGACTTTC. Its translation is CASRVDGANVLTF.

The chain links TRBV29-1 to TRBJ1-1, with TRBD1 as a possible D gene (6 bases). Trimming took 4 bases from V and 0 from J, leaving 12 bases between them. Germline assignment: CDR1 SQVTM and CDR2 ANQGSEA. This CDR3 contains 14 residues. The CDR3: CSVATGRLNTEAFF. CDR3 nucleotide sequence: TGCAGCGTTGCCACAGGGAGGTTGAACACTGAAGCTTTCTTT.

The chain is built from TRBV11-3 and TRBJ2-3; D not certain. V was shortened by 5 bases and J by 3 bases, with 18 bases between the two germline ends. Germline assignment: CDR1 SGHNT and CDR2 YENEEA. There are 16 residues in the CDR3. The CDR3 bases are TGTGCCAGCAGCCCGTCTTATGGGCTAGGGACAGATACGCAGTATTTT. As protein: CASSPSYGLGTDTQYF.

The rearrangement links TRBV9 to TRBJ2-5, with D possibly matching TRBD2 (6 bases). The germline V and J ends were trimmed by 4 bases and 11 bases, with 21 bases remaining between them. The CDR3 totals 14 residues. Germline assignment: CDR1 SGDLS and CDR2 YYNGEE. In DNA form, the CDR3 reads TGTGCCAGCAGCACCGACAGACCCCCGGGAGAGCAGTACTTC. It codes for CASSTDRPPGEQYF.

V gene TRBV18 combines with J gene TRBJ1-5; D unresolved. V was clipped by 2 bases and J by 11 bases, with 13 bases between them. Germline CDR1 is KGHSH and CDR2 is LQKENI. The CDR3 runs to 13 residues. The CDR3 DNA sequence: TGTGCCAGCTCACCAGCAAGGAATTCCGCCCAGCATTTT. Residues: CASSPARNSAQHF.

J is TRBJ2-4 and V is TRBV6-6; TRBD1 matches at 7 bases. The J segment lost 1 base and the V segment lost 2 bases, leaving 2 bases of the junction unmatched. The CDR3 totals 15 residues. Germline V CDR1 and CDR2: MNHNY, SVGAGI (reference sequence). The CDR3 here is CASSYPTGAKNIQYF. The CDR3, as DNA: TGTGCCAGCAGTTACCCGACAGGGGCCAAAAACATTCAGTACTTC.

This chain uses TRBV5-1 with TRBJ1-4; D perhaps matches TRBD1 (5 bases). Trimming took off 6 bases at V and 2 bases at J, with 8 bases between the two ends. Germline V gives CDR1 SGHRS, CDR2 YFSETQ. The CDR3 totals 13 residues. The DNA for the CDR3 is TGCGCCAGCACCAGGGACACTAATGAAAAACTGTTTTTT. Translated, it gives CASTRDTNEKLFF.

In its sample, this clonotype was seen a few times. The CDR3 sequence is CSARPRTGSYEQYF. The CDR3 nucleotides are TGCAGTGCTAGACCCCGGACAGGTTCCTACGAGCAGTACTTC. The V call is TRBV20-1, the J call TRBJ2-7, with 7 positions matching TRBD1. The CDR3 runs 14 residues. Trimming at V came to 2 bases and at J to 1 base, leaving 5 bases not matched to a gene. CDR1 is DFQATT, CDR2 SNEGSKA, per germline (reference sequence).

This clonotype was seen a few times. The chain combines TRBV28 with TRBJ1-2; tentatively, D is TRBD1 (5 bases). V lost 7 bases and J 4 bases, leaving 22 bases between the germline ends. The CDR3 runs to 16 residues. Germline values: CDR1 MDHEN, CDR2 SYDVKM. CDR3 nucleotide sequence: TGTGCCAGCACTCCTTCGCCAGGAATTGGGGCCTATGGCTACACCTTC. Amino acid sequence: CASTPSPGIGAYGYTF.

The gene calls are TRBV9 and TRBJ2-5, with TRBD2 as a possible D gene (6 bases). The tail of the sequence fits TRBJ2-1 better, so the J call may be wrong. In germline, CDR1 is SGDLS, CDR2 YYNGEE. The CDR3 has 15 residues. CDR3: CASSVGGDPQETQFF. The CDR3 DNA follows: TGTGCCAGCAGCGTAGGCGGGGACCCCCAAGAGACCCAGTTCTTC.

Only a few counts were recorded for this clonotype. J is TRBJ2-1 and V is TRBV6-1, with 8 positions matching TRBD1. Per the germline V gene, CDR1 is MNHNS and CDR2 is SASEGT. J gave up 3 bases and V 6 bases, and 10 bases lay outside the gene matches. This CDR3 has 16 amino acids. For the CDR3, the DNA is TGTGCCAGCAGGCCGAATAGGACAGGGCTCTACAATGAGCAGTTCTTC. This codes for CASRPNRTGLYNEQFF.

The V gene is TRBV11-2, the J gene TRBJ1-1; TRBD1 matches at 9 bases. This CDR3 is built from 14 residues. V lost 5 bases to trimming and J lost 4 bases; unmatched junction nucleotides: 5. Germline V lookup: CDR1 SGHAT, CDR2 FQNNGV. The CDR3 loop reads CASSPRDRVTEAFF. The CDR3 DNA reads as TGTGCCAGCAGCCCCAGGGACAGGGTCACTGAAGCTTTCTTT.

This clonotype was recorded a few times. The V gene is TRBV20-1, the J gene TRBJ2-1, with 7 bases aligning to TRBD2. From germline, CDR1 is DFQATT and CDR2 SNEGSKA (reference sequence). The ends lost 0 bases at V and 14 bases at J; junction bases unmatched: 10. This CDR3 has 13 amino acids. The CDR3 DNA reads TGCAGTGCTAGAGATGGACTAGGTGGGAGCAAGTTCTTC. This gives the protein CSARDGLGGSKFF.

This clonotype turned up a few times. V is TRBV6-5 and J is TRBJ2-1; 12 bases map to TRBD1. CDR1 is MNHEY, CDR2 SVGAGI, per germline. The CDR3 is 16 amino acids. V shed 2 bases, J shed 8 bases, and the junction held 7 bases outside the gene matches. CDR3 sequence reads: CASSYTGQGAVYEQFF. The CDR3 coding sequence is TGTGCCAGCAGTTACACGGGACAGGGGGCTGTGTATGAGCAGTTCTTC.

This sequence joins TRBV27 and TRBJ2-5; 13 nucleotides align to TRBD2. The V gene's germline CDR1 is MNHEY and CDR2 SMNVEV (reference sequence). There are 17 residues in the CDR3. The V gene end was trimmed by 1 base and the J gene end by 4 bases; junction bases not matched to a gene: 6. CDR3 sequence (DNA): TGTGCCAGCAGTTTATACGGACTAGCGGGAGTTGGAGAGACCCAGTACTTC. Translating it yields CASSLYGLAGVGETQYF.

The V gene is TRBV20-1, the J gene TRBJ1-2; TRBD1 matches 9 bases. Germline CDR1 is DFQATT and CDR2 is SNEGSKA (reference sequence). The junction had 7 bases not matched to a gene; V was cut back by 0 bases and J by 5 bases. This CDR3 comprises 15 residues. CDR3 nucleotide sequence: TGCAGTGCTAGAGAACTTTCGACAGGGGGATATGGCTACACCTTC. It is translated as CSARELSTGGYGYTF.

This clonotype was seen more than once but under ten times. This chain uses TRBV11-2 with TRBJ2-5, with a possible D match to TRBD1 (5 bases). The CDR3 is 16 amino acids. V shed 1 base and J shed 1 base, with 13 bases lying between them. The germline V gene has CDR1 SGHAT and CDR2 FQNNGV. The CDR3 reads CASSLGGRVGQETQYF. The CDR3 DNA is TGTGCCAGCAGCTTAGGGGGCAGGGTAGGCCAAGAGACCCAGTACTTC. The full variable domain, with the rest looked up from reference TRBV11-2 and TRBJ2-5, is EAGVAQSPRYKIIEKRQSVAFWCNPISGHATLYWYQQILGQGPKLLIQFQNNGVVDDSQLPKDRFSAERLKGVDSTLKIQPAKLEDSAVYLCASSLGGRVGQETQYFGPGTRLLVL.

This clonotype was observed a handful of times. The J gene is TRBJ2-7, the V gene TRBV19, with a weak D call TRBD1 (5 bases). V dropped 5 bases and J dropped 4 bases, with 12 bases sitting between them. There are 13 residues in the CDR3. In germline, CDR1 is LNHDA, CDR2 SQIVND (reference sequence). The CDR3 nucleotides read TGTGCCAGTAGTCCCTCGGACAAATACGAGCAGTACTTC. It codes for CASSPSDKYEQYF.

There are a few counts of this clonotype. The J gene is TRBJ2-1, the V gene TRBV20-1; D gene unclear. The CDR3 is 14 amino acids. Germline assignment: CDR1 DFQATT and CDR2 SNEGSKA (reference sequence). V lost 0 bases, J lost 3 bases, and 9 bases lay in between. The CDR3 DNA sequence: TGCAGTGCTAGAGATCGAGCCGTCTACAATGAGCAGTTCTTC. This gives the protein CSARDRAVYNEQFF.

J is TRBJ1-2 and V is TRBV6-1, with a weak D call TRBD1 (6 bases). The CDR3 has 13 residues. V was cut by 3 bases and J by 6 bases, with 11 bases left in between. CDR1 is MNHNS and CDR2 is SASEGT in the germline V gene. The CDR3 nucleotides read TGTGCCAGCAGTGAGGGACAAGGTCATGGCTACACCTTC. Its translation: CASSEGQGHGYTF.